The rows below give T cell receptor beta chains drawn from one sample of a study of cytomegalovirus exposure and HLA in healthy donors. Data came from immunoSEQ multiplex PCR; TCRdb stores just in-frame clones and leaves some out. In the table there are under 200,000 clones, about 85% of which are singletons. Sequencing was performed on PBMCs. These receptor sequences come from a man aged 18 to 30 in good health and CMV-seronegative. Each CDR3 is given with its conserved first and last residue. D genes are given only for firm matches. A row's size may be missing; if present it is once, few, many or a size class.

J	D	size	V	DNA	CDR3
TRBJ1-4	-	-	TRBV28	TGTGCCAGCAGCCCCGGGTCTAATGAAAAACTGTTTTTT	CASSPGSNEKLFF
TRBJ1-1	-	-	TRBV15	TGTGCCACCTCCGCGGAGGGAGGAATGAACACTGAAGCTTTCTTT	CATSAEGGMNTEAFF
TRBJ1-2	TRBD1	-	TRBV6-5	TGTGCCAGCAGTCGAGGGACAGGGGGAAACTATGGCTACACCTTC	CASSRGTGGNYGYTF
TRBJ1-5	TRBD1	-	TRBV10-3	TGTGCCACTCGTTATAACGGGACAGACAGCAATCAGCCCCAGCATTTT	CATRYNGTDSNQPQHF
TRBJ1-6	-	-	TRBV7-9	TGTTCCAGCAGCTTAGGGGGGCTAATGTGGAGCTCCTATAATTCACCCCTCCACTTT	CSSSLGGLMWSSYNSPLHF
TRBJ2-1	-	few	TRBV7-9	TGTGCCAGCAGCTTACCCACCTTGGCCAATGAGCAGTTCTTC	CASSLPTLANEQFF
TRBJ2-7	TRBD1	-	TRBV28	TGTGCCAGCAGTGGCAGGGACAGAGCCTACGAGCAGTACTTC	CASSGRDRAYEQYF
TRBJ1-2	-	once	TRBV15	TGTGCCACCAGCAGAGGGGGATCGGACAAAATCTATGGCTACACCTTC	CATSRGGSDKIYGYTF
TRBJ2-5	-	-	TRBV12-5	TGTGCTAGTGGTTTGGACCAGGGAACCCAGTACTTC	CASGLDQGTQYF
TRBJ1-1	-	-	TRBV30	TGTGCCTGGAGTGCGAGGGGGTCGAACACTGAAGCTTTCTTT	CAWSARGSNTEAFF
TRBJ2-1	TRBD2	-	TRBV27	TGTGCCAGCACCACCCGGGCTAGCGGGAGCAATGAGCAGTTCTTC	CASTTRASGSNEQFF
TRBJ2-7	TRBD2	once	TRBV5-6	TGTGCCAGCAGCTTGGCGCTAGCGGGGAGTTCCTACGAGCAGTACTTC	CASSLALAGSSYEQYF
TRBJ1-2	TRBD1	-	TRBV6-5	TGTGCCAGCAGAAGGACAGGGGGCGACTATGGCTACACCTTC	CASRRTGGDYGYTF
TRBJ1-1	TRBD1	-	TRBV9	TGTGCCAGCAGCGCAGGGGGATGGGACACTGAAGCTTTCTTT	CASSAGGWDTEAFF
TRBJ2-1	-	-	TRBV5-1	TGCGCCAGCAGCTTGGTCGGAGCAGGGGTAAATGAGCAGTTCTTC	CASSLVGAGVNEQFF
TRBJ2-7	TRBD2	-	TRBV2	TGTGCCAGCAGTGAACGGAGGAGCGGGAGGCCCGAAACCCTTATGGTGCAGTACTTC	CASSERRSGRPETLMVQYF
TRBJ1-2	TRBD1	-	TRBV9	TGTGCCAGCAGCGTGGGTCTAGGACAGGGACACTATGGCTACACCTTC	CASSVGLGQGHYGYTF